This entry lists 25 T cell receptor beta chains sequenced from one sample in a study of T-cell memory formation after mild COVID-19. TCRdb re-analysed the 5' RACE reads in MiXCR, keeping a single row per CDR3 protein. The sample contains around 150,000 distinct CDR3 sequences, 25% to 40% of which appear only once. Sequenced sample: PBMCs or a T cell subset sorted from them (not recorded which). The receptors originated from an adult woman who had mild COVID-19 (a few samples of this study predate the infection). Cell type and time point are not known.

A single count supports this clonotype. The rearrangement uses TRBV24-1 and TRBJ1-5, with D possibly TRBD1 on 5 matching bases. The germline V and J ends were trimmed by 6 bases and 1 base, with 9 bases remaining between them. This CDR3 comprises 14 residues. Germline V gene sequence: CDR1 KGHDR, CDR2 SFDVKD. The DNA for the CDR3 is TGTGCCACCAGTCAGGGTGGAAGCAATCAGCCCCAGCATTTT. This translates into CATSQGGSNQPQHF.

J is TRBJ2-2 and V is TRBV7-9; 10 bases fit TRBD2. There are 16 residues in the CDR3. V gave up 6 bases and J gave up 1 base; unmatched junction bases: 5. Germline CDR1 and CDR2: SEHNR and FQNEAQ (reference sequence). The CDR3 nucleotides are TGTGCCAGCAGGCCCGGGACTAGCGTGAACACCGGGGAGCTGTTTTTT. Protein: CASRPGTSVNTGELFF.

The CDR3 reads CSASVGTLQEHTDTQYF. CDR3 in DNA: TGCAGTGCTAGCGTCGGTACCCTTCAAGAACACACAGATACGCAGTATTTT. J is TRBJ2-3 and V is TRBV20-1; unclear D gene. The CDR3 covers 17 residues. Germline assignment: CDR1 DFQATT and CDR2 SNEGSKA (reference sequence). V lost 3 bases and J 2 bases, leaving 21 bases between the germline ends.

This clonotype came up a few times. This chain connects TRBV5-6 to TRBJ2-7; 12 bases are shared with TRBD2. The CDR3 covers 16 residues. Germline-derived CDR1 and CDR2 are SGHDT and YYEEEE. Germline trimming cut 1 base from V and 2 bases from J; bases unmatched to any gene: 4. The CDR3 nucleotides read TGTGCCAGCAGCTTGACTAGCGGGGGGAAGACCTACGAGCAGTACTTC. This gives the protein CASSLTSGGKTYEQYF.

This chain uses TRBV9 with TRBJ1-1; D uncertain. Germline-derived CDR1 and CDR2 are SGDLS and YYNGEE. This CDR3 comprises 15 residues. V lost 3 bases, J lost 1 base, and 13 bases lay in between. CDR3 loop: CASSAPGKENTEAFF. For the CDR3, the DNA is TGTGCCAGCAGCGCCCCGGGGAAAGAGAACACTGAAGCTTTCTTT. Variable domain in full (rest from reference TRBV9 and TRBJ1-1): DSGVTQTPKHLITATGQRVTLRCSPRSGDLSVYWYQQSLDQGLQFLIQYYNGEERAKGNILERFSAQQFPDLHSELNLSSLELGDSALYFCASSAPGKENTEAFFGQGTRLTVV.

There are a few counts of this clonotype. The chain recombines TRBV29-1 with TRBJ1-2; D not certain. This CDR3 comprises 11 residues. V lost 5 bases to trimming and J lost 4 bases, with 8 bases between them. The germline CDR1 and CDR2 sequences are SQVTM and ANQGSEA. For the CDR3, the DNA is TGCAGCGTTTATTCTAGCTATGGCTACACCTTC. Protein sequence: CSVYSSYGYTF.

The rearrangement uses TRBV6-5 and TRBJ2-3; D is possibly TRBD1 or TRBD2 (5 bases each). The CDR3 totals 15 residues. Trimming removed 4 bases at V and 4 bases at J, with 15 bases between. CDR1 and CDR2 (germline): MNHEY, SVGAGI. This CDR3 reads CASSFGDGRSDTQYF. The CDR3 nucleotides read TGTGCCAGCAGTTTTGGGGACGGTAGATCAGATACGCAGTATTTT.

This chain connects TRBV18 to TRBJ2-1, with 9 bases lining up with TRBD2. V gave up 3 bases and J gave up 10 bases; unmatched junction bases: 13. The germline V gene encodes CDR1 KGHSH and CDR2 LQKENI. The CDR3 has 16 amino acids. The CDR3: CASSPRGLATSSEQFF. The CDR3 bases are TGTGCCAGCTCACCGAGGGGACTAGCCACTTCAAGCGAGCAGTTCTTC.

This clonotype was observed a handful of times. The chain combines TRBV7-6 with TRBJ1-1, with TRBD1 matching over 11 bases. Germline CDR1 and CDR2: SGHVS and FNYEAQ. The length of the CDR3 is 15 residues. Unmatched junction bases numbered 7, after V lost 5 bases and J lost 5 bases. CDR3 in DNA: TGTGCCAGCAGCGCCGGGACAGGGGGTGTAACTGAAGCTTTCTTT. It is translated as CASSAGTGGVTEAFF.

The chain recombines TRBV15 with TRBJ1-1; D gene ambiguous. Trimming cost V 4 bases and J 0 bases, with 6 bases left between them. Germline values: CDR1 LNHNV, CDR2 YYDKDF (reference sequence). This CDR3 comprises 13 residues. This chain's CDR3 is CATSMGVNTEAFF. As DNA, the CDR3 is TGTGCCACCAGCATGGGAGTGAACACTGAAGCTTTCTTT.

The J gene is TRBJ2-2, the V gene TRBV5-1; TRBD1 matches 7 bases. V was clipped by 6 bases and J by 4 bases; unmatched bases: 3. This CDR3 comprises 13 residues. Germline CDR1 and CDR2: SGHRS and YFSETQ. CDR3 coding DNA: TGCGCCAGCAATCCAGGGGGCACCGGGGAGCTGTTTTTT. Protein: CASNPGGTGELFF.

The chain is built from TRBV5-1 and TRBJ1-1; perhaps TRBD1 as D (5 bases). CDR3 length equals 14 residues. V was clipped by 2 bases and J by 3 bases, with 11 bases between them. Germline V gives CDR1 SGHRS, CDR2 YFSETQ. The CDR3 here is CASSFQGTYTEAFF. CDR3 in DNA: TGCGCCAGCAGCTTCCAGGGCACTTACACTGAAGCTTTCTTT.

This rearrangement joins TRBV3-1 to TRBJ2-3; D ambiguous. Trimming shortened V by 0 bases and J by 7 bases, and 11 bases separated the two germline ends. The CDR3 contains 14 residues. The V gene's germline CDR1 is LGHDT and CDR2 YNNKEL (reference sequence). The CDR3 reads CASSQDPSAHTQYF. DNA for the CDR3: TGTGCCAGCAGCCAAGATCCCAGCGCCCATACGCAGTATTTT.

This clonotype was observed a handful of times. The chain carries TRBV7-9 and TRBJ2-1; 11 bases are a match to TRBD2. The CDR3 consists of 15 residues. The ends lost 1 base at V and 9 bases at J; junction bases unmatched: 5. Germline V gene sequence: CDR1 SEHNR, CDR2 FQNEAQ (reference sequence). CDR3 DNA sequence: TGTGCCAGCAGCTTAGGACTAGCGGGACACAGTGAGCAGTTCTTC. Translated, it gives CASSLGLAGHSEQFF.

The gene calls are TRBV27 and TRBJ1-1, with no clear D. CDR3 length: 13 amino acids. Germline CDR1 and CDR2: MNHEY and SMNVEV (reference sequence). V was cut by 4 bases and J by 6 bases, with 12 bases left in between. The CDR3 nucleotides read TGTGCCAGCAGTTCCCAAACACCCCCTGAAGCTTTCTTT. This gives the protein CASSSQTPPEAFF.

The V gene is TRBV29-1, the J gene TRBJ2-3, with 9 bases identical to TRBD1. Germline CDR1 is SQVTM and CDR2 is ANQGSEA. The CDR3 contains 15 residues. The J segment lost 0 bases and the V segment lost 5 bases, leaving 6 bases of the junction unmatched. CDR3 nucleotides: TGCAGCGTTCGGCCACAGGGGGCCAGCACAGATACGCAGTATTTT. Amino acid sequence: CSVRPQGASTDTQYF.

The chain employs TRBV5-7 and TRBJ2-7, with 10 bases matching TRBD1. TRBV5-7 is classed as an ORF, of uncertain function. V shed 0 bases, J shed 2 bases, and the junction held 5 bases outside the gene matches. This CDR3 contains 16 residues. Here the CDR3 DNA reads TGTGCCAGCAGCTTGGGGCCGGGACAGGGGCCCTACGAGCAGTACTTC. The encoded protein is CASSLGPGQGPYEQYF.

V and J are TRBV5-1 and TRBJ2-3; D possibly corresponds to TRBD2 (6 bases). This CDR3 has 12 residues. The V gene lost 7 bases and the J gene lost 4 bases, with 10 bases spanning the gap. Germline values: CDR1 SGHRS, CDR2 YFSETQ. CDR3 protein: CASRERADTQYF. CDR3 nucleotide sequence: TGCGCCAGCCGGGAGCGGGCAGATACGCAGTATTTT.

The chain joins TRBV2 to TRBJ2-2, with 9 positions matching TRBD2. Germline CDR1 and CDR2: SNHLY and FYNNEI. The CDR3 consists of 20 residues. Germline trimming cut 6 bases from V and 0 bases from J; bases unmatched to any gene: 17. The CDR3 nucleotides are TGTGCCAGCAGGGACCATTGGACCGCTAGCGGGGAAGCGAACACCGGGGAGCTGTTTTTT. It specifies CASRDHWTASGEANTGELFF. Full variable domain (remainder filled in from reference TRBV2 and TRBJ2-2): EPEVTQTPSHQVTQMGQEVILRCVPISNHLYFYWYRQILGQKVEFLVSFYNNEISEKSEIFDDQFSVERPDGSNFTLKIRSTKLEDSAMYFCASRDHWTASGEANTGELFFGEGSRLTVL.

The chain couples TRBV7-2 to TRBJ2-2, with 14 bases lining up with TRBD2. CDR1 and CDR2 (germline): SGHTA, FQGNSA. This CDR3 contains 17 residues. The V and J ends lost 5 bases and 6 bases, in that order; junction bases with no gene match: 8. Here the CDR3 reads CASSPAGLAGVAGELFF. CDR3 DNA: TGTGCCAGCAGCCCGGCGGGACTAGCGGGAGTAGCCGGGGAGCTGTTTTTT.

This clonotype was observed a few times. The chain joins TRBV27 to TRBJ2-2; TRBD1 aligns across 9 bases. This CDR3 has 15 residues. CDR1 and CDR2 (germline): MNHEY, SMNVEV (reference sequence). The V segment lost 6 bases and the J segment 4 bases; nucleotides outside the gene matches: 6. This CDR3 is CASSYNRGRTGELFF. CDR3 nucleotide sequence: TGTGCCAGCAGCTACAACAGGGGGCGCACCGGGGAGCTGTTTTTT.

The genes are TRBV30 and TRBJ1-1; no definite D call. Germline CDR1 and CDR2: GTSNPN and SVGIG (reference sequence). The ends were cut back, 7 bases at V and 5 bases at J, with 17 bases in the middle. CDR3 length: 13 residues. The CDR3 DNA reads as TGTGCCTCAGAGGCCTCCGTTGGAACTGAAGCTTTCTTT. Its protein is CASEASVGTEAFF.

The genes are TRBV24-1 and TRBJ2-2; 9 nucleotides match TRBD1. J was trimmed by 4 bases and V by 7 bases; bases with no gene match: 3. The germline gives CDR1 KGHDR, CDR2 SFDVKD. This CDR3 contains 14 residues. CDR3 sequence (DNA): TGTGCCACCAGGGGACAGGGCGCCACCGGGGAGCTGTTTTTT. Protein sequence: CATRGQGATGELFF.

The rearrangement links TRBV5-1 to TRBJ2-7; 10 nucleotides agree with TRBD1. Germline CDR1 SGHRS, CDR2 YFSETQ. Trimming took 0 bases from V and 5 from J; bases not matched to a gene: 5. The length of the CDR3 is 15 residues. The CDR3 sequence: CASSLGDRGQDEQYF. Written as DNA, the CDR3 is TGCGCCAGCAGCTTGGGAGACAGGGGGCAGGACGAGCAGTACTTC.

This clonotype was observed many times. The CDR3 protein is CASSPSTDTQYF. The CDR3 DNA is TGTGCCAGCAGCCCTAGCACAGATACGCAGTATTTT. V usage is TRBV7-2 and J usage is TRBJ2-3; D unresolved. The germline V and J ends were trimmed by 5 bases and 0 bases, with 3 bases remaining between them. Germline V CDR1 and CDR2: SGHTA, FQGNSA. There are 12 residues in the CDR3.